The clone carrying this T cell receptor beta chain has more than one count but fewer than ten. Its specificity is unknown. This sample was included in a study of T-cell reconstitution after alpha-beta-depleted transplantation in children. Notes on the study in general: For some patients, TCRbeta diversity was high at day 60 because of recipient T cells and thymic progenitors that survived. About two months after transplant, alpha-beta T cells reportedly came from several hundred expanded graft clones.

TCRbeta library preparation incorporated unique molecular identifiers. TCRdb reprocessed the PCR reads with MiXCR, giving one entry per CDR3 protein. The sample has some 290,000 distinct CDR3 sequences; roughly 21% are singletons. Germline CDR1 reads KGHSH; CDR2 reads LQKENI. The J segment lost 4 bases and the V segment lost 3 bases, leaving 5 bases of the junction unmatched. This CDR3 region has 14 residues. The source material was PBMCs, mostly from graft donor cells, sampled 180 days after TCRalphabeta/CD19-depleted stem cell transplant. This sequence was found in a male patient younger than 18 who had a stem cell transplant for acute lymphoblastic leukemia, so the T cells may come from the graft donor. The rearrangement uses TRBV18 and TRBJ1-1; 7 nucleotides line up with TRBD1. The CDR3 is CASSPRQGSTEAFF. Here the CDR3 DNA reads TGTGCCAGCTCACCCCGACAGGGAAGCACTGAAGCTTTCTTT.